This T cell receptor beta chain was obtained from a study of blood T cell repertoires in COVID-19. About the study: COVID-19 samples from acute and convalescent phases originated in the United States, Italy and Spain.

Unmatched junction bases numbered 6, after V lost 6 bases and J lost 4 bases. Germline values: CDR1 SNHLY, CDR2 FYNNEI. The CDR3 loop spans 14 amino acids. Authors' methods: By means of reference gene primer amplification, nucleated cell counts were estimated. The protocol was immunoSEQ multiplex PCR, while the TCRdb copy is restricted to in-frame clones and leaves out a portion. The V and J calls and clone size are taken from that table; D and trimming were inferred from the DNA. This table holds 63,000 or so clones, 70% to 85% found once. V and J are TRBV2 and TRBJ1-5; 7 nucleotides line up with TRBD1. The receptor's source is a human donor in a cohort sampled during active COVID-19. Sequencing used peripheral blood. The DNA of the CDR3 is TGTGCCAGCAGAGGGACAGCTTTTAATCAGCCCCAGCATTTT. It specifies CASRGTAFNQPQHF.